This entry features one T cell receptor beta chain sequence. Its antigen is not known. Constant-segment primers and 5'RACE yielded cDNA libraries for TCR alpha and TCR beta, each carrying sample barcodes and UMIs. One entry per CDR3 protein, called by TCRdb with MiXCR from the 5' RACE reads. This table has under 450,000 distinct CDR3 sequences, approximately 15% appearing once. This entry is derived from a study of T-cell memory formation after mild COVID-19. Study-level findings and limits: Among clones peaking at day 37 in the second wave, SARS-CoV-2 specificity remained unconfirmed. For contracting clones, CD4+ ones sat mainly in CM and EM, CD8+ in EMRA. Clones shrinking between day 15 and 85 showed a balanced CD4/CD8 split, and those that grew later tilted toward CD4+.

This CDR3 contains 14 residues. Deletions cut 2 bases from V and 4 bases from J, with 12 bases between. Germline V gene lookup returns CDR1 DFQATT and CDR2 SNEGSKA (reference sequence). The chain carries TRBV20-1 and TRBJ2-1; tentatively, D is TRBD1 (6 bases). What was sequenced was PBMCs or a T cell subset sorted from them (not recorded which). The sequence derives from a man aged 18 to 35 who had mild COVID-19 (a few samples of this study predate the infection). Cell type and time point are not known. This CDR3 is CSARRLGQYNEQFF. The CDR3, as DNA: TGCAGTGCTAGACGTCTGGGACAATACAATGAGCAGTTCTTC.